A selection of T cell receptor beta chains follows, all from one sample in a study of T cells in localized non-small cell lung cancer. Profiled with immunoSEQ multiplex PCR; TCRdb holds only in-frame clones, not every one. The profile shows about 1,500 clones, approximately 25% of them singletons. Sequencing was performed on normal lung tissue next to the tumor, taken before any cancer treatment. The source of these receptors is an older female donor with stage II lung adenocarcinoma. Both conserved end residues are part of each CDR3. Fields, in order: D gene, J gene, V gene, clone size, CDR3 protein, CDR3 DNA. A D gene is named only where the DNA matches it firmly. Part of the rows lack a size; the others show once, few, many or a class for expanded clones.

- | TRBJ1-3 | TRBV5-1 | - | CASSLGTGDAGNTIYF | TGCGCCAGCAGCTTAGGAACTGGGGACGCTGGAAACACCATATATTTT
TRBD1 | TRBJ1-4 | TRBV6-8 | medium-sized | CASGLQGQSEKLFF | TGTGCCAGCGGATTACAGGGGCAGAGTGAAAAACTGTTTTTT
TRBD2 | TRBJ2-1 | TRBV19 | - | CASSLSSGDDNEQFF | TGTGCCAGTAGTCTGTCTAGCGGCGACGACAATGAGCAGTTCTTC
- | TRBJ1-3 | TRBV28 | few | CASSPGQTGNTIYF | TGTGCCAGCAGCCCAGGGCAAACTGGAAACACCATATATTTT
TRBD2 | TRBJ2-5 | TRBV14 | - | CASSQRGGAAQETQYF | TGTGCCAGCAGCCAAAGGGGAGGGGCAGCACAAGAGACCCAGTACTTC
TRBD2 | TRBJ2-1 | TRBV6-8 | - | CASNGLAGYYNEQFF | TGTGCCAGCAACGGACTAGCGGGATACTACAATGAGCAGTTCTTC
TRBD1 | TRBJ1-1 | TRBV19 | - | CASSNRGRNTEAFF | TGTGCCAGTAGTAACAGGGGGCGAAACACTGAAGCTTTCTTT
- | TRBJ2-4 | TRBV4-1 | - | CASSQQNLAKNIQYF | TGCGCCAGCAGCCAGCAAAACCTAGCCAAAAACATTCAGTACTTC
TRBD1 | TRBJ1-1 | TRBV10-2 | - | CASSVKGAEGFRGNTEAFF | TGCGCCAGCAGCGTTAAGGGGGCTGAAGGGTTTCGTGGGAACACTGAAGCTTTCTTT
- | TRBJ1-5 | TRBV19 | - | CASSIGTDQPQHF | TGTGCCAGTAGTATAGGGACAGATCAGCCCCAGCATTTT
- | TRBJ2-3 | TRBV6-8 | few | CASKSASADSTDTQYF | TGTGCCAGCAAAAGCGCTAGCGCGGACTCAACAGATACGCAGTATTTT
- | TRBJ1-1 | TRBV14 | once | CASSLDRETEAFF | TGTGCCAGCAGCCTGGACAGAGAAACTGAAGCTTTCTTT
- | TRBJ2-5 | TRBV11-3 | - | CASSPGAVQETQYF | TGTGCTAGCAGCCCAGGGGCCGTTCAAGAGACCCAGTACTTC
TRBD2 | TRBJ2-7 | TRBV6-8 | few | CASLGLAALEQYF | TGTGCCAGCCTCGGGCTAGCGGCTCTCGAGCAGTACTTC
- | TRBJ1-2 | TRBV30 | once | CAWSPPGSDPHF | TGTGCCTGGAGTCCCCCGGGGAGCGACCCGCATTTC
- | TRBJ1-1 | TRBV11-3 | medium-sized | CASNPEGGHTEAFF | TGTGCCAGCAACCCAGAGGGGGGGCACACTGAAGCTTTCTTT
- | TRBJ2-4 | TRBV15 | few | CATSRDRDAKNIQYF | TGTGCCACCAGCAGAGATAGGGACGCCAAAAACATTCAGTACTTC
- | TRBJ2-3 | TRBV6-8 | medium-sized | CASSWRRGTDTQYF | TGTGCCAGCAGTTGGCGGAGGGGCACAGATACGCAGTATTTT
- | TRBJ2-2 | TRBV23-1 | - | CASSPIERHTGELFF | TGCGCCAGCAGCCCAATTGAGCGGCACACCGGGGAGCTGTTTTTT
- | TRBJ1-2 | TRBV6-8 | - | CASSYLGVHGYTF | TGTGCCAGCTCCTACTTGGGGGTCCATGGCTACACCTTC
- | TRBJ2-3 | TRBV19 | - | CASREGSTEGDTQYF | TGTGCCAGTAGGGAGGGCAGTACGGAGGGAGATACGCAGTATTTT
- | TRBJ1-1 | TRBV6-8 | - | CASSRKGVRNTEAFF | TGTGCCAGCAGTAGAAAGGGGGTTCGGAACACTGAAGCTTTCTTT
- | TRBJ1-4 | TRBV28 | - | CASSLPSPFEKLFF | TGTGCCAGCAGCCTTCCTTCACCCTTTGAAAAACTGTTTTTT
TRBD1 | TRBJ2-5 | TRBV11-3 | medium-sized | CASSPRDRAETQYF | TGTGCCAGCAGCCCCCGGGACAGGGCGGAGACCCAGTACTTC
- | TRBJ1-5 | TRBV28 | - | CAGKRSNQPQHF | TGTGCCGGCAAAAGAAGCAATCAGCCCCAGCATTTT
TRBD2 | TRBJ2-1 | TRBV19 | few | CASSTLAGGSYNEQFF | TGTGCCAGTAGTACGCTAGCGGGAGGTTCATACAATGAGCAGTTCTTC